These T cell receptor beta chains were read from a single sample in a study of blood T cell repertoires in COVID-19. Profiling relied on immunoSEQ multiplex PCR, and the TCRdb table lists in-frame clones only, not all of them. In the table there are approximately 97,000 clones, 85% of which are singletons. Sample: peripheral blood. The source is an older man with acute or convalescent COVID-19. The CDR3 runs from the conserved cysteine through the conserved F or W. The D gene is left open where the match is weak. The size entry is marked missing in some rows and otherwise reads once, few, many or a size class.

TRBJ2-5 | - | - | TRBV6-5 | TGTGCCAGCAGTTACGAGAAAGAGACCCAGTACTTC | CASSYEKETQYF
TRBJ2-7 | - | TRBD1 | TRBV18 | TGTGCCAGCTCACCCGGGACAGTCTTCTACGAGCAGTACTTC | CASSPGTVFYEQYF
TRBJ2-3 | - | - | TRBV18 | TGTGCCAGCTCACCAATCGGTTTGGGAGGATCTAGCACAGATACGCAGTATTTT | CASSPIGLGGSSTDTQYF
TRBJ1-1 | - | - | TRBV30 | TGTGCCTGGATTAGACATGGTTTGGCTTTCTTT | CAWIRHGLAFF
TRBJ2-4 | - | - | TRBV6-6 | TGTGCCAGCAGGCTAGAGGGAGGAAATGCCAAAAACATTCAGTACTTC | CASRLEGGNAKNIQYF
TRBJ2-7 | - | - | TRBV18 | TGTGCCAGCTCTCCAATTAAAGGGACACACTACGAGCAGTACTTC | CASSPIKGTHYEQYF
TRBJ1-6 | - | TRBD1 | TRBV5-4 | TGTGCCAGCAGCTTTTTGGGACAGGGGGGTTCACCCCTCCACTTT | CASSFLGQGGSPLHF
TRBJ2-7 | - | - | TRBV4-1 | TGCGCCAGCAGCCAAGAGCCAGGGGCTGGTCTTTCCTACGAGCAGTACTTC | CASSQEPGAGLSYEQYF
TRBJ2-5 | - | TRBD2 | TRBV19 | TGTGCCAGTAGTTCCCCTTCTAGCGGGAGTTCAGAGACCCAGTACTTC | CASSSPSSGSSETQYF
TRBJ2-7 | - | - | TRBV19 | TGTGCCAGTAGTGCCCCCCAGGCTCCTATCCAGCAGTACTTC | CASSAPQAPIQQYF
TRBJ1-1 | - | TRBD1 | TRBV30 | TGTGCCTTGCCGGGGACAGGGGGCCCGGCTTTCTTT | CALPGTGGPAFF
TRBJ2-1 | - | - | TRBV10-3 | TGTGCCATCAATCCCCGGGACTCCCTTGGCAATGAGCAGTTCTTC | CAINPRDSLGNEQFF
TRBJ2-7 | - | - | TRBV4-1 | TGCGCCAGCAGCCAAGTGCTGGGCGGGAAGTACGAGCAGTACTTC | CASSQVLGGKYEQYF
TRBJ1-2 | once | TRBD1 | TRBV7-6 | TGTGCCAGCAGCGGAATGACAGGGCCCTATGGCTACACCTTC | CASSGMTGPYGYTF
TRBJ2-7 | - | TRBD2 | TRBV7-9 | TGTGCCAGCAGCTTCCCTCGACGCGGGGGGCATAAATACGAGCAGTACTTC | CASSFPRRGGHKYEQYF
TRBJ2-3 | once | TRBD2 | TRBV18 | TGTGCCAGCCGGGAGGGTCTCGGCACAGATACGCAGTATTTT | CASREGLGTDTQYF
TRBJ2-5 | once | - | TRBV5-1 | TGCGCCAGCAGCTTGGCCGTCCCAGTCCAAGAGACCCAGTACTTC | CASSLAVPVQETQYF
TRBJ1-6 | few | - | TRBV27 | TGTGCCAGCAGAGACGAAAAGGAGCCGGGGTCACCCCTCCACTTT | CASRDEKEPGSPLHF
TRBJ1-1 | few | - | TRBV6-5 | TGTGCCAGCAGGTTAGGGTTGGACAGATACACTGAAGCTTTCTTT | CASRLGLDRYTEAFF
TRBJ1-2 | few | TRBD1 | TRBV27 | TGTGCCAGCAGTTTAGTTGGGACAGGACCTAACTATGGCTACACCTTC | CASSLVGTGPNYGYTF
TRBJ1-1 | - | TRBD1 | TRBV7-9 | TGTGCCAGCAGCCAAACAGGGGGCACTGAAGCTTTCTTT | CASSQTGGTEAFF
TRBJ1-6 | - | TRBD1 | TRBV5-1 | TGCGCCAGCAAAGAGACAGGGGCTTATAATTCACCCCTCCACTTT | CASKETGAYNSPLHF
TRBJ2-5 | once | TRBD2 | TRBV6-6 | TGTGCCAGCGCGTCTAGCGGACAAGAGACCCAGTACTTC | CASASSGQETQYF
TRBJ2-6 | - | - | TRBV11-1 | TGTGCCAGCAGCCGCGCAGGGACTGGGGCCAACGTCCTGACTTTC | CASSRAGTGANVLTF
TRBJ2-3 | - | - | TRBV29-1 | TGCAGCGTTAACTCCGGGTTCACAGATACGCAGTATTTT | CSVNSGFTDTQYF
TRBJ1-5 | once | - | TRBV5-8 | TGTGCCAGCAGCTTGCGGGGCAATCAGCCCCAGCATTTT | CASSLRGNQPQHF
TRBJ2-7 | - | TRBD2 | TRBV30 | TGTGCCTGGAGTAGGGAGGGCTCCGACGAGCAGTACTTC | CAWSREGSDEQYF
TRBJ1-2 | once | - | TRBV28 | TGTGCCAGCTCATACCGGACGGGAGGGCGGAATGGCTACACCTTC | CASSYRTGGRNGYTF
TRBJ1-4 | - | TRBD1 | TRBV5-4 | TGTGCCAGCAGCTTGGCTGGACAGGGCTACACAACTAATGAAAAACTGTTTTTT | CASSLAGQGYTTNEKLFF
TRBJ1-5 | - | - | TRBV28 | - | CASSTSGISNQPQHF
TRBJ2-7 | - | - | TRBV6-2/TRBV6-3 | TGTGCCAGCAGCCCCGGCCCGGGGGACTCCTACGAGCAGTACTTC | CASSPGPGDSYEQYF
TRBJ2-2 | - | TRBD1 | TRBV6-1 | TGTGCCAGCAGTGAAGACAGGGGCTTGACCGGGGAGCTGTTTTTT | CASSEDRGLTGELFF
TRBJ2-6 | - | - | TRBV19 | TGTGCCAGTAGCAACTCTGGGGCCAACGTCCTGACTTTC | CASSNSGANVLTF
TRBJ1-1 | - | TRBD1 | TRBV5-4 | TGTGCCAGCAGCAGCCCCGGGACAGGGTTGACTGAAGCTTTCTTT | CASSSPGTGLTEAFF
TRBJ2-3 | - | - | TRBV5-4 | TGTGCCAGCAGCTTGCCCGAGCGTTACGATACGCAGTATTTT | CASSLPERYDTQYF
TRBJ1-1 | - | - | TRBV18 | TGTGCCAGCTCGCCAGGACAGAGCTACACTGAAGCTTTCTTT | CASSPGQSYTEAFF
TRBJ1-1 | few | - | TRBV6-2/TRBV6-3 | TGTGCCAGCAGTTACTCGAATAGGGGCGAAGCTTTCTTT | CASSYSNRGEAFF
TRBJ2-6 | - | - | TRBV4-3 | TGCGCCAGCAGCTTTGAACCGCCAGGGTCTGGGGCCAACGTCCTGACTTTC | CASSFEPPGSGANVLTF
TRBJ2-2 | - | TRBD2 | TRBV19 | TGTGCCAGTAGTATTCAATCTAGCGGGACCGGGGAGCTGTTTTTT | CASSIQSSGTGELFF
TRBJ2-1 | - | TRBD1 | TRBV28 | TGTGCCAGCTTCCGACAGGGCAATGAGCAGTTCTTC | CASFRQGNEQFF